This T cell receptor beta chain originates from a study of T cell responses to AZD1222 COVID-19 vaccine. Study conclusions and caveats: White British people made up most donors, females outnumbered males, and clonal diversity was possibly underestimated. Following two doses of AZD1222, Spike-specific TCR breadth and depth rose. It was only after the peak T cell response that any repertoires were sampled. Nearly half of spike-specific TCRs reportedly go after variant regions that carry no mutations.

Per the germline V gene, CDR1 is LNHDA and CDR2 is SQIVND (reference sequence). V dropped 4 bases and J dropped 7 bases, with 16 bases sitting between them. The CDR3 sequence is 14 residues long. Concerning this clone: Its antigen is undetermined.

TCRdb keeps only in-frame clones here, not all; method: immunoSEQ multiplex PCR. The table shows more than 150,000 clones, with 75% to 90% occurring only once. The source was peripheral blood, collected after recovery from COVID-19. This TCR came from an adult who had recovered from COVID-19. This sequence joins TRBV19 and TRBJ2-5, with D maybe TRBD1 (6 bases). This chain's CDR3 is CASSTPDSPRTQYF. As DNA, the CDR3 is TGTGCCAGTAGTACTCCGGACAGTCCTAGGACCCAGTACTTC.